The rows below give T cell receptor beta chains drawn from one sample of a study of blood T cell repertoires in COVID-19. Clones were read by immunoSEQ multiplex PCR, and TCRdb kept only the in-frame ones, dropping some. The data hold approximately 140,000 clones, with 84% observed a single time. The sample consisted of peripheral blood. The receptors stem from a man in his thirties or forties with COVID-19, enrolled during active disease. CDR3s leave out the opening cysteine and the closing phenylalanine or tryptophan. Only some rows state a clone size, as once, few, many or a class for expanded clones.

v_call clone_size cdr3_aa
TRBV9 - ASSPRRDNSPLH
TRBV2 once ASSPNRGGYT
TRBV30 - AWRGPGQALRNEQF
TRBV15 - ATSRDDRVTGELF
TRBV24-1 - ATSEGGGYT
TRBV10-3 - AISESRRSTGGADNYGYT
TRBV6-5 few ASSYLNRVGNTEAF
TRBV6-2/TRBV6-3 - ASSYGGLAGLRETQY
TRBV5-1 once ASSFWGENTGELF
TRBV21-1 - ADCRRGATNYGYT
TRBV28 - ASIGGSRFYEQY
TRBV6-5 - ASTGSGTAREQY
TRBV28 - ASRFDRAGNQPQH
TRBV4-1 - ASSQTQQGGGYGYT
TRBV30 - AQRSSSGNTIY
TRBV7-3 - ASSPSGTSGGNEQF
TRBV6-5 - ASEPGNSNYGYT
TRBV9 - ASSARGKTGVGETQY
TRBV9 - ASSVSGRTHNEQF
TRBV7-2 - ASTLVGGDYEQY
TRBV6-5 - ASTPAGLSNQPQH
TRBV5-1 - ASSWGQGATNEKLF
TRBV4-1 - ASSQTGSSGGSTDTQY
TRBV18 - ASSPGAGGNQPQH
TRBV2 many ASTGDRGLYEQY
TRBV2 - ASSDSPGGYGYT
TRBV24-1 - ATSDGRGVEQY
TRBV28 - ASSSGDRRTGELF
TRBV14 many ASSPKRGATEAF
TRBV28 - ASSNLGARGYT
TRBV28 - ASRKAGDRGQETQY
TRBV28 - ASSRQGSSYEQY
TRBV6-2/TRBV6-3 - ASSYRGGHTEAF
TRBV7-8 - ASSLWAGGRSDTQY
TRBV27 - ATSKGGIPGETQY
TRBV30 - AWSVGGGISYEQY
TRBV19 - ASSAQGHLNSPLH
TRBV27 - ASRDPGDLFDEQF